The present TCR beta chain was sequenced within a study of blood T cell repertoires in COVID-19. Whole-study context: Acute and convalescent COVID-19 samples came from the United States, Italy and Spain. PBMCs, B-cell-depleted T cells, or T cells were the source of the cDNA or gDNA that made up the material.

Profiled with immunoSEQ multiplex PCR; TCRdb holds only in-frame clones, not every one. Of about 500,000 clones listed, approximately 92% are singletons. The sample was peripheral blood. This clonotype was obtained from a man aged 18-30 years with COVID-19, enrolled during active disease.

Written as DNA, the CDR3 is TGTGCCAGCAGTCCCGGGACTAAGCAGTACTTC. This gives the protein CASSPGTKQYF. The chain links TRBV6-5 to TRBJ2-7, with 7 positions matching TRBD2. CDR1 and CDR2 (germline): MNHEY, SVGAGI. CDR3 length: 11 residues. Unmatched junction bases numbered 3, after V lost 5 bases and J lost 8 bases.